A selection of T cell receptor beta chains follows, all from one sample in a study of cytomegalovirus exposure and HLA in healthy donors. The method was immunoSEQ multiplex PCR; TCRdb's version includes in-frame clones alone and lacks a portion of them. The sample includes approximately 140,000 clones, approximately 80% seen only once; the top ten take roughly an eighth. Sample: PBMCs. The receptors were sampled from a man in his forties in good health and CMV-seropositive. The CDR3 runs from the conserved cysteine through the conserved F or W. D genes are given only for firm matches. Clone size is not always given. Where it is, it says once, few, many or a class for expanded clones.

V gene,clone size,J gene,D gene,CDR3 DNA,CDR3 protein
TRBV5-5,NA,TRBJ1-4,NA,TGTGCCAGCAGCTTGGCGGGGGGGAAGGATGAAAAACTGTTTTTT,CASSLAGGKDEKLFF
TRBV7-6,NA,TRBJ1-1,NA,TGTGCCAGCAGCTCCCATTACAGGAACACTGAAGCTTTCTTT,CASSSHYRNTEAFF
TRBV7-6,NA,TRBJ1-1,TRBD1,TGTGCCAGCAGCCATCGACAGGGGGCGGAGGGGCGTGAAGCTTTCTTT,CASSHRQGAEGREAFF
TRBV19,NA,TRBJ2-7,TRBD1,TGTGCCAGTAGTATAGGGGCAGGGGGCCCCTACGAGCAGTACTTC,CASSIGAGGPYEQYF
TRBV27,NA,TRBJ2-7,NA,TGTGCCAGCAGTTTTCGCACCCCAGGGACAACTTTTACCTACGAGCAGTACTTC,CASSFRTPGTTFTYEQYF
TRBV19,NA,TRBJ1-5,TRBD1,TGTGCCAGTAGTATAGGCAGGGGGAGAGGGCCCCAGCATTTT,CASSIGRGRGPQHF
TRBV29-1,once,TRBJ2-5,TRBD1,TGCAGTGCAAAGGACAGGGGGCGAGAGACCCAGTACTTC,CSAKDRGRETQYF
TRBV10-1,few,TRBJ2-1,TRBD2,TGCGCCAGCAGTGAGGTGGGAGGGCCGACGGGGGATGAGCAGTTCTTC,CASSEVGGPTGDEQFF
TRBV7-2,NA,TRBJ1-2,NA,TGTGCCAGCAGCTTACGGAGGGGCGATGGCTACACCTTC,CASSLRRGDGYTF
TRBV27,NA,TRBJ1-1,NA,TGTGCCAGCAGGCAGGGGTTCGCGGCTGAAGCTTTCTTT,CASRQGFAAEAFF
TRBV7-2,NA,TRBJ1-3,TRBD1,TGTGCCAGCAGCCTATGGACAGGCTCTGGAAACACCATATATTTT,CASSLWTGSGNTIYF
TRBV5-6,NA,TRBJ2-3,NA,TGTGCCAGCAGCTTGGGGGACTCCGTCACAGATACGCAGTATTTT,CASSLGDSVTDTQYF
TRBV9,once,TRBJ2-3,NA,TGTGCCAGTTCGCTAGACCCTAGCACAGATACGCAGTATTTT,CASSLDPSTDTQYF
TRBV13,NA,TRBJ1-3,NA,TGTGCCAGCAGCTCCCGGTTCTCTGGAAACACCATATATTTT,CASSSRFSGNTIYF
TRBV30,NA,TRBJ1-5,NA,TGTGCCTGGAGTCGTGGTGGCGGGGGGCCCCAGCATTTT,CAWSRGGGGPQHF
TRBV9,NA,TRBJ2-7,TRBD1,TGTGCCAGCAGCGTAGGGACAGGCTTAGTCCACGAGCAGTACTTC,CASSVGTGLVHEQYF
TRBV13,NA,TRBJ2-6,NA,TGTGCCAGCAGTCAAAGCAGGGCTGGGGCCAACGTCCTGACTTTC,CASSQSRAGANVLTF
TRBV9,NA,TRBJ2-1,NA,TGTGCCAGCAGCCCGGGACAAACCTACAATGAGCAGTTCTTC,CASSPGQTYNEQFF
TRBV5-1,NA,TRBJ1-3,NA,TGCGCCAGCAGCTTAGACAGCGTCTCTGGAAACACCATATATTTT,CASSLDSVSGNTIYF
TRBV5-1,NA,TRBJ2-2,TRBD1,TGCGCCAGCCAGCCCGCGAGGGGGCTGGCGAACACCGGGGAGCTGTTTTTT,CASQPARGLANTGELFF
TRBV5-1,once,TRBJ1-1,NA,TGCGCCAGCAGCTTGGTAGGGGCTGGAACTGAAGCTTTCTTT,CASSLVGAGTEAFF
TRBV2,once,TRBJ2-7,NA,TGTGCCAGCAGTGAGAGGGGGGGAGGGCGGGCCTACGAGCAGTACTTC,CASSERGGGRAYEQYF
TRBV7-8,few,TRBJ2-7,NA,TGTGCCAGCAGCTTAGCGCTCGCAGGGATTTACGAGCAGTACTTC,CASSLALAGIYEQYF
TRBV5-1,NA,TRBJ1-5,TRBD1,TGCGCCAGCAGCCGTATACCGGGACAGGGGTCCCAATATAGCAATCAGCCCCAGCATTTT,CASSRIPGQGSQYSNQPQHF